This T cell receptor beta chain comes out of a study of identical twins' blood T cells. Study summary: Roughly 50 million reads covered about 6 alpha-chain and about 6 beta-chain libraries.

This CDR3 region has 13 residues. Germline assignment: CDR1 DFQATT and CDR2 SNEGSKA (reference sequence). The V gene end was trimmed by 6 bases and the J gene end by 4 bases; junction bases not matched to a gene: 5. This clonotype was recorded a few times. What it binds is unknown. Regarding the study as a whole: Twins shared about as many clonotypes as their cloneset sizes predicted.

From the 5' RACE reads, TCRdb called clonotypes with MiXCR, one entry per CDR3 protein. Of around 380,000 distinct CDR3 sequences in the sample, roughly 27% are singletons; the top ten hold approximately 6.6%. The chain carries TRBV20-1 and TRBJ2-3, with TRBD1 identical over 9 bases. Material: PBMCs. The TCR comes from a woman aged 18-49 years in good health. This CDR3 is CSAEDRGADTQYF. DNA of the CDR3: TGCAGTGCCGAGGACAGGGGAGCAGATACGCAGTATTTT.